Listed below are T cell receptor beta chains from one sample, sequenced in a study of vaccination and CD4 T cells after COVID-19. Each CDR3 protein gets one entry after TCRdb re-called the PCR reads with MiXCR. The data contain approximately 13,000 distinct CDR3 sequences, 35% to 55% of them seen just once; the ten biggest clones take up roughly 20%. Which antigens these TCRs recognize remains unknown. The specimen comprised CD4+ T cells from blood, cultured in vitro, sampled before SARS-CoV-2 vaccination. The receptors derive from a human donor who had recovered from COVID-19. CDR3s include the opening cysteine and the closing phenylalanine or tryptophan. D genes are given only for firm matches. Expanded clones get a size class; other rows say once, few or many, or leave the size out.

TRBJ2-2,.,.,TRBV20-1,CSALPDSGRNTGELFF,TGCAGTGCTCTTCCGGACTCCGGAAGGAACACCGGGGAGCTGTTTTTT
TRBJ1-2,few,.,TRBV6-5,CASSYDRDNYGYTF,TGTGCCAGCAGTTATGATCGGGACAACTATGGCTACACCTTC
TRBJ2-2,.,.,TRBV6-1,CASSDRDRGELFF,TGTGCCAGCAGTGACAGGGACCGAGGGGAGCTGTTTTTT
TRBJ1-5,medium-sized,.,TRBV27,CASSSKTRSDRRGIYSNQPQHF,TGTGCCAGCAGTTCCAAGACCCGTTCAGACAGGCGGGGCATATATAGCAATCAGCCCCAGCATTTT
TRBJ2-1,.,TRBD2,TRBV6-1,CASTRLAGGSSYNEQFF,TGTGCCAGCACCAGACTAGCGGGAGGGAGCTCCTACAATGAGCAGTTCTTC
TRBJ1-6,few,.,TRBV10-3,CAISASKDRNSPLHF,TGTGCCATCAGTGCGTCTAAGGACAGAAATTCACCCCTCCACTTT
TRBJ1-1,.,.,TRBV24-1,CATSAASGTEAFF,TGTGCCACCAGTGCCGCTTCGGGCACTGAAGCTTTCTTT
TRBJ1-2,once,.,TRBV30,CAWSVDRRGGYTF,TGTGCCTGGAGTGTAGACAGGAGGGGCGGCTACACCTTC
TRBJ2-6,.,.,TRBV7-3,CASSRLGSGANVLTF,TGTGCCAGCAGCCGACTGGGATCTGGGGCCAACGTCCTGACTTTC
TRBJ2-7,.,TRBD1,TRBV6-5,CASSYQGDRGHEQYF,TGTGCCAGCAGTTATCAGGGAGACAGGGGCCACGAGCAGTACTTC
TRBJ1-2,.,.,TRBV7-9,CASSLEADGHTF,TGTGCCAGCAGCTTAGAGGCGGATGGCCACACCTTC
TRBJ2-5,.,TRBD1,TRBV6-2/TRBV6-3,CASIQGTGGAKTQYF,TGTGCCAGCATCCAGGGGACAGGGGGCGCAAAGACCCAGTACTTC
TRBJ1-5,medium-sized,.,TRBV7-2,CASSAAFGGGNQPQHF,TGTGCCAGCAGCGCCGCATTCGGGGGGGGCAATCAGCCCCAGCATTTT
TRBJ1-5,few,TRBD1,TRBV6-1,CASSEDRDNQPQHF,TGTGCCAGCAGCGAGGACAGGGACAATCAGCCCCAGCATTTT
TRBJ1-1,.,TRBD1,TRBV24-1,CATSDIQGKAFF,TGTGCCACCAGTGATATACAGGGGAAAGCTTTCTTT
TRBJ1-2,.,TRBD1,TRBV19,CASRMGTGDGYTF,TGTGCCAGTAGGATGGGGACAGGGGATGGCTACACCTTC
TRBJ1-5,.,TRBD1,TRBV19,CASSISGQTPNQPQHF,TGTGCCAGTAGTATCTCGGGACAGACCCCCAATCAGCCCCAGCATTTT
TRBJ1-1,few,TRBD1,TRBV11-3,CASSLEETGSSTEAFF,TGTGCCAGCAGCTTAGAGGAGACAGGGAGCTCCACTGAAGCTTTCTTT
TRBJ2-7,.,.,TRBV20-1,CSATGSYEQYF,TGCAGTGCGACAGGCTCCTACGAGCAGTACTTC
TRBJ1-6,.,.,TRBV19,CASSSRELPLGNSPLHF,TGTGCCAGTAGCTCTAGGGAACTCCCCCTCGGGAATTCACCCCTCCACTTT
TRBJ1-1,.,.,TRBV6-2/TRBV6-3,CASSNRLTPSTEAFF,TGTGCCAGCAGTAACCGACTCACTCCGAGCACTGAAGCTTTCTTT
TRBJ1-5,few,TRBD1,TRBV6-2/TRBV6-3,CASRYRGGSNQPQHF,TGTGCCAGCAGATACAGGGGAGGAAGCAATCAGCCCCAGCATTTT
TRBJ1-4,.,.,TRBV20-1,CSANHGQGSSEKLFF,TGCAGTGCTAACCATGGCCAGGGGTCTAGTGAAAAACTGTTTTTT
TRBJ1-1,once,.,TRBV20-1,CSAKMGRKWGTEAFF,TGCAGTGCTAAAATGGGCCGAAAATGGGGCACTGAAGCTTTCTTT
TRBJ2-1,.,.,TRBV7-2,CASSSNGGQSYNEQFF,TGTGCCAGCAGCTCGAACGGGGGCCAATCCTACAATGAGCAGTTCTTC
TRBJ1-2,.,.,TRBV30,CAWTGVGYGYTF,TGTGCCTGGACGGGGGTGGGCTATGGCTACACCTTC
TRBJ1-5,.,.,TRBV6-2/TRBV6-3,CASSPSTNPNSHNQPQHF,TGTGCCAGCAGTCCCTCTACGAACCCAAACAGCCATAATCAGCCCCAGCATTTT
TRBJ1-5,few,TRBD1,TRBV7-2,CASSPQQGRGGQPQHF,TGTGCCAGCAGCCCACAACAGGGGAGGGGCGGTCAGCCCCAGCATTTT
TRBJ1-3,.,.,TRBV6-4,CASRGGPGNTIYF,TGTGCCAGCCGCGGGGGACCTGGAAACACCATATATTTT